This T cell receptor beta chain was sequenced during a study of beta chain features in type 1 diabetes. The authors sorted CD4+ naive, central memory, regulatory and stem cell-like memory cells via CD45RO/CCR7/CD25/CD127/CD95/CD27. Notes on this clone: As yet, its antigen is unknown.

The CDR3 extends over 16 amino acids. Germline loops: CDR1 SGHTA, CDR2 FQGTGA. Trimming removed 5 bases at V and 2 bases at J, with 17 bases between. The investigators reverse transcribed all of the isolated RNA, so they sequenced expressed TCRB transcripts. Assay: immunoSEQ multiplex PCR; the TCRdb copy retains only in-frame clones and omits some. The repertoire consists of around 200,000 clones, with about 13% occurring once and the leading ten covering 0.62%. Study results and caveats: VDJ junctions from type 1 diabetes patients carried fewer insertions and larger deletions. An over-representation of cells with high TCR expression could result from cDNA sequencing.

The sequence was obtained from a woman in her late teens or twenties in good health. J is TRBJ2-3 and V is TRBV7-3; no definite D call. Sequencing used central memory CD4+ T cells from blood. This CDR3 reads CASSPRPGNPTDTQYF. The CDR3 DNA reads TGTGCCAGCAGCCCCCGTCCGGGTAATCCCACAGATACGCAGTATTTT.